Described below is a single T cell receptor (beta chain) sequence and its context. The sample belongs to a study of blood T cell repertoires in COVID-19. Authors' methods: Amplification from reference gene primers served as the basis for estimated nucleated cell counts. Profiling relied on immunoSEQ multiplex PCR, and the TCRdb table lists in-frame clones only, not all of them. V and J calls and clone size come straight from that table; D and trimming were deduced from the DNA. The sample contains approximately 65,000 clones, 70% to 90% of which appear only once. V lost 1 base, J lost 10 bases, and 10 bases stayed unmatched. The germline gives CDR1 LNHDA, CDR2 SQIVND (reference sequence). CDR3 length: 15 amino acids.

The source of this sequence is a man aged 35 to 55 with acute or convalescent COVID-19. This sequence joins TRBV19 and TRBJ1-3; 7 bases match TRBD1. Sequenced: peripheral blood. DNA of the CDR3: TGTGCCAGTAGTATAGGCGGAGGGGGCGACGCGACCATATATTTT. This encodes CASSIGGGGDATIYF.